This T cell receptor (beta chain) was recovered during a study of blood T cell repertoires in COVID-19. The overall study: The United States, Italy and Spain were the sources of the acute and convalescent COVID-19 samples. From T cells, B-cell-depleted T cells, or PBMCs came the material, which was cDNA or gDNA.

V gave up 4 bases and J gave up 2 bases, with 9 bases separating them. The CDR3 extends over 13 amino acids. In germline, CDR1 is SGHRS, CDR2 YFSETQ. Authors' processing steps: Estimation of nucleated cell counts was performed using reference gene primer amplification. Assay: immunoSEQ multiplex PCR; the TCRdb copy retains only in-frame clones and omits some. V and J calls and clone size follow that table, whereas D and trimming were derived from the DNA. Here the sample spans 100,000 to 130,000 clones, approximately 88% being singletons. The rearrangement joins TRBV5-1 to TRBJ1-2, with a weak D call TRBD1 (6 bases). The sequenced material came from peripheral blood. The origin of this receptor is a man aged 50-59 years with active or convalescent COVID-19. The CDR3 DNA reads as TGCGCCAGCAGCCTAGACAGGAACTATGGCTACACCTTC. This encodes CASSLDRNYGYTF.